A single sample is the source of the 30 T cell receptor beta chains below, sequenced in a study of monozygotic twins with inflammatory bowel disease. TCRdb reprocessed the 5' RACE reads and keeps a single row for each CDR3 protein, giving no DNA. The ten top clones account for roughly 2.2%, within a sample of 350,000 to 550,000 distinct CDR3 sequences. The sequencing sample was made of blood. Source of these receptors: a human donor with ulcerative colitis or Crohn's disease, or a healthy co-twin of an affected twin (not recorded which).

The chain uses TRBV9 and TRBJ2-5; the TRBD2 assignment by TCRdb is unverifiable without DNA. Germline V gene data show CDR1 as SGDLS and CDR2 as YYNGEE. The CDR3 covers 16 residues. The CDR3: CASSVAPSGVQETQYF.

The chain is built from TRBV7-2 and TRBJ2-3; TCRdb calls TRBD2, which cannot be checked without DNA. The CDR3 sequence is 15 residues long. Germline V CDR1 and CDR2: SGHTA, FQGNSA. This CDR3 reads CASSLAGSFGDTQYF. The full variable domain, rest sourced from reference TRBV7-2 and TRBJ2-3, is GAGVSQSPSNKVTEKGKDVELRCDPISGHTALYWYRQSLGQGLEFLIYFQGNSAPDKSGLPSDRFSAERTGGSVSTLTIQRTQQEDSAVYLCASSLAGSFGDTQYFGPGTRLTVL.

This chain joins TRBV5-1 and TRBJ2-1. Per the germline V gene, CDR1 is SGHRS and CDR2 is YFSETQ. The CDR3 contains 15 residues. CDR3 in amino acids: CASSLPGDRINEQFF.

CDR3 sequence reads: CASSSQGIWDEQYF. This chain connects TRBV5-1 to TRBJ2-7; TCRdb's D call of TRBD1 is untestable without DNA. The CDR3 consists of 14 residues. The germline V gene encodes CDR1 SGHRS and CDR2 YFSETQ.

This chain connects TRBV6-1 to TRBJ1-2; with no DNA, the TCRdb D assignment of TRBD1 cannot be verified. Germline assignment: CDR1 MNHNS and CDR2 SASEGT. The CDR3 is made up of 14 amino acids. The CDR3 reads CASRPGQLTYGYTF.

This chain connects TRBV28 to TRBJ2-1; the D call from TCRdb, TRBD2, cannot be confirmed without DNA. The CDR3 runs to 14 residues. Germline V gene lookup returns CDR1 MDHEN and CDR2 SYDVKM. CDR3 amino acids: CASNLAGSYNEQFF. Full variable domain (rest looked up from reference TRBV28 and TRBJ2-1): DVKVTQSSRYLVKRTGEKVFLECVQDMDHENMFWYRQDPGLGLRLIYFSYDVKMKEKGDIPEGYSVSREKKERFSLILESASTNQTSMYLCASNLAGSYNEQFFGPGTRLTVL.

The V gene is TRBV30, the J gene TRBJ2-6. The length of the CDR3 is 12 residues. The germline CDR1 and CDR2 sequences are GTSNPN and SVGIG (reference sequence). This CDR3 reads CAWTSGANVLTF.

The CDR3 region is CASSLRDRETLQFF. V usage is TRBV5-6 and J usage is TRBJ2-1; TCRdb gives TRBD1 as the D gene, but with no DNA this cannot be confirmed. The germline CDR1 and CDR2 sequences are SGHDT and YYEEEE. This CDR3 is built from 14 residues.

This chain uses TRBV12-3 or TRBV12-4 with TRBJ1-2; TCRdb indicates TRBD1, and absent DNA this call remains unverified. There are 13 residues in the CDR3. CDR3 residues: CASDRGRAYGYTF.

The V call is TRBV24-1, the J call TRBJ2-1; TCRdb's assignment of TRBD2 cannot be checked, as there is no DNA. Germline values: CDR1 KGHDR, CDR2 SFDVKD. CDR3 length: 15 amino acids. CDR3: CATSDSEGRGHEQFF.

The V gene is TRBV28, the J gene TRBJ2-7; TCRdb reports TRBD1, a call that lacks DNA to check it against. Germline values: CDR1 MDHEN, CDR2 SYDVKM. The CDR3 sequence is 15 residues long. The CDR3 spells CASSPAGTGTGEQYF. The full variable domain, in which reference TRBV28 and TRBJ2-7 provide the parts outside the CDR3, is DVKVTQSSRYLVKRTGEKVFLECVQDMDHENMFWYRQDPGLGLRLIYFSYDVKMKEKGDIPEGYSVSREKKERFSLILESASTNQTSMYLCASSPAGTGTGEQYFGPGTRLTVT.

This rearrangement joins TRBV7-9 to TRBJ1-2; the D call from TCRdb, TRBD1, cannot be confirmed without DNA. Looked up from germline, CDR1 is SEHNR and CDR2 is FQNEAQ (reference sequence). This CDR3 has 14 residues. CDR3 amino acids: CASSLIGTGARYTF.

The CDR3 sequence is CASTPGGPNVIQYF. V gene TRBV5-5 combines with J gene TRBJ2-4; with no DNA, the TCRdb D assignment of TRBD2 cannot be verified. The CDR3 totals 14 residues. Germline V gene lookup returns CDR1 SGHKS and CDR2 YYEKEE (reference sequence).

V usage is TRBV5-1 and J usage is TRBJ2-7; TCRdb outputs TRBD1, but without DNA this stays unchecked. Germline values: CDR1 SGHRS, CDR2 YFSETQ. The CDR3 length is 16 residues. CDR3 protein: CASSLVDPSMIYEQYF. Combining the CDR3 with reference TRBV5-1 and TRBJ2-7 gives the whole variable domain KAGVTQTPRYLIKTRGQQVTLSCSPISGHRSVSWYQQTPGQGLQFLFEYFSETQRNKGNFPGRFSGRQFSNSRSEMNVSTLELGDSALYLCASSLVDPSMIYEQYFGPGTRLTVT.

The chain recombines TRBV20-1 with TRBJ2-4; the D call of TRBD2 rests on TCRdb alone, since no DNA is present to check it. This CDR3 is 14 amino acids long. Germline-derived CDR1 and CDR2 are DFQATT and SNEGSKA (reference sequence). The CDR3 region is CSARASQEGNIQYF.

The chain recombines TRBV12-3 or TRBV12-4 with TRBJ2-3; TCRdb's D call of TRBD2 is untestable without DNA. This CDR3 is 16 amino acids long. The CDR3 sequence is CASSPGTRKVLGTQYF.

The chain couples TRBV27 to TRBJ1-1. This CDR3 has 14 amino acids. In germline, CDR1 is MNHEY, CDR2 SMNVEV (reference sequence). The chain's CDR3 is CASRSHVRNTEAFF.

This sequence joins TRBV7-9 and TRBJ2-5; TCRdb gives TRBD1 as the D gene, but with no DNA this cannot be confirmed. The germline V gene has CDR1 SEHNR and CDR2 FQNEAQ (reference sequence). The CDR3 runs 14 residues. The CDR3 spells CASSLRTAQETQYF.

The V and J genes are TRBV20-1 and TRBJ1-1; TCRdb's D call of TRBD1 is untestable without DNA. The V gene's germline CDR1 is DFQATT and CDR2 SNEGSKA (reference sequence). The length of the CDR3 is 14 residues. The CDR3 loop is CSARPATVNTEAFF.

The J gene is TRBJ2-2, the V gene TRBV29-1. The CDR3 runs 15 residues. CDR1 is SQVTM and CDR2 is ANQGSEA in the germline V gene. The CDR3 loop reads CSVELGSANTGELFF.

V is TRBV9 and J is TRBJ2-3; TCRdb indicates TRBD1, and absent DNA this call remains unverified. CDR1 and CDR2 (germline): SGDLS, YYNGEE. The CDR3 has 14 amino acids. CDR3 region: CASSPRTSADTQYF.

The chain has TRBV6-5 and TRBJ1-1; TCRdb reports TRBD1, a call that lacks DNA to check it against. The CDR3 consists of 15 residues. Per the germline V gene, CDR1 is MNHEY and CDR2 is SVGAGI. The CDR3 loop reads CASSYSIYSGAEAFF.

The CDR3 is CASSLRLVMNTEAFF. The V gene is TRBV5-5, the J gene TRBJ1-1. The CDR3 spans 15 residues. Germline lookup yields CDR1 SGHKS and CDR2 YYEKEE (reference sequence).

The rearrangement links TRBV18 to TRBJ2-1; TCRdb's D call, TRBD1, is unchecked because there is no DNA. In germline, CDR1 is KGHSH, CDR2 LQKENI. This CDR3 is built from 13 residues. The CDR3 is CASSSDRVNEQFF.

The V and J genes are TRBV10-3 and TRBJ2-1; TCRdb lists TRBD2, though no DNA is available to test this call. The CDR3 is made up of 17 amino acids. Germline V gene lookup returns CDR1 ENHRY and CDR2 SYGVKD. This CDR3 reads CAISGGPPTSGYDEQFF.

The genes are TRBV6-2 or TRBV6-3 and TRBJ1-3. The CDR3 is 15 amino acids. The germline CDR1 and CDR2 sequences are MNHEY and SVGEGT. Here the CDR3 reads CASSYPPEVSNTIYF.

The chain employs TRBV6-1 and TRBJ1-5; TCRdb's D call, TRBD1, is unchecked because there is no DNA. The CDR3 sequence is 15 residues long. The V gene's germline CDR1 is MNHNS and CDR2 SASEGT. The CDR3 spells CASSVDSYSNQPQHF.

This chain links TRBV11-2 with TRBJ2-1; without DNA, the TCRdb call of TRBD2 cannot be checked. This CDR3 contains 17 residues. Looked up from germline, CDR1 is SGHAT and CDR2 is FQNNGV. This CDR3 is CASSPTSGGARYNEQFF.

This sequence joins TRBV4-1 and TRBJ1-4. Germline CDR1 MGHRA, CDR2 YSYEKL. CDR3 length equals 14 residues. CDR3: CASRAWGTNEKLFF.

V and J are TRBV3-1 and TRBJ2-3; TCRdb proposes TRBD2, but this gene call is untestable without DNA. CDR1 and CDR2 (germline): LGHDT, YNNKEL (reference sequence). The CDR3 contains 15 residues. The CDR3 protein is CASSQATSNSDTQYF.